This TCR beta chain was captured by sequencing in a study of shared clonotypes between healthy human individuals. Study-wide findings and caveats: Sequencing depth was predicted to influence how clonotypes are shared among donors.

Looked up from germline, CDR1 is SGHKS and CDR2 is YYEKEE (reference sequence). V was pared by 4 bases and J by 5 bases, with 9 bases of the junction left unmatched. This CDR3 region has 15 residues. Each subset's genomic DNA was shared equally among a number of immunoSEQ plates. Sequenced by immunoSEQ multiplex PCR; TCRdb stores in-frame clones only, minus some. Here the sample spans about 480,000 clones, roughly 79% being singletons. Notes on this clone: What it binds is not known.

The TCR sequence derives from a woman in her 40s in good health. Some clones in this sample may be carry-over from other donors' samples. V and J are TRBV5-5 and TRBJ1-5; 7 nucleotides line up with TRBD1. The sequencing sample was made of PBMCs. Here the CDR3 reads CASSRTGDVDQPQHF. In DNA, the CDR3 is TGTGCCAGCAGCAGAACAGGGGATGTGGATCAGCCCCAGCATTTT.